Given below is one TCR beta chain in context. Its antigen is unidentified. This sample is part of a study of shared clonotypes between healthy human individuals. Clones were read by immunoSEQ multiplex PCR, and TCRdb kept only the in-frame ones, dropping some. Of roughly 700,000 clones listed, about 74% are singletons. Per the germline V gene, CDR1 is SEHNR and CDR2 is FQNEAQ (reference sequence). V shed 3 bases and J 5 bases; nucleotides not matched to a gene: 7. The CDR3 is 14 amino acids. Study-level points and caveats: Rarefaction gave evidence that sorted-subset sequencing remained incomplete despite large depth.

The sample comprised memory CD4+ T cells sorted from blood. Sample subset: CD45RA-negative fraction. The receptor was derived from a woman aged 25 to 45 in good health. This chain joins TRBV7-9 and TRBJ2-7; the match to TRBD2 covers 7 bases. CDR3 DNA: TGTGCCAGCAGCTTGAACGGGAGGAAGGACGAGCAGTACTTC. It encodes CASSLNGRKDEQYF.